Below, one T cell receptor beta chain is given with its context. As originally analysed: Estimates of nucleated cell counts were drawn from the amplification of reference gene primers. Assay used: immunoSEQ multiplex PCR; TCRdb lists only in-frame clones, some missing. V and J calls and clone size follow that table, whereas D and trimming were derived from the DNA. This table has 160,000 or so clones, around 82% appearing once. The sample belongs to a study of blood T cell repertoires in COVID-19. Study as a whole: Researchers got acute and convalescent COVID-19 samples from the United States, Italy and Spain. The analysed material was cDNA or gDNA that came from T cells, B-cell-depleted T cells, or PBMCs.

V was pared by 4 bases and J by 7 bases, with 9 bases of the junction left unmatched. CDR3 length equals 14 residues. Germline CDR1 and CDR2: SGHRS and YFSETQ. The receptor was isolated from a man in his sixties with active or convalescent COVID-19. V usage is TRBV5-1 and J usage is TRBJ1-2, with 8 nucleotides matching TRBD1. The sample consisted of peripheral blood. CDR3 region: CASSQTGVLGGYTF. The CDR3 DNA sequence: TGCGCCAGCAGCCAGACAGGGGTTTTAGGTGGCTACACCTTC.